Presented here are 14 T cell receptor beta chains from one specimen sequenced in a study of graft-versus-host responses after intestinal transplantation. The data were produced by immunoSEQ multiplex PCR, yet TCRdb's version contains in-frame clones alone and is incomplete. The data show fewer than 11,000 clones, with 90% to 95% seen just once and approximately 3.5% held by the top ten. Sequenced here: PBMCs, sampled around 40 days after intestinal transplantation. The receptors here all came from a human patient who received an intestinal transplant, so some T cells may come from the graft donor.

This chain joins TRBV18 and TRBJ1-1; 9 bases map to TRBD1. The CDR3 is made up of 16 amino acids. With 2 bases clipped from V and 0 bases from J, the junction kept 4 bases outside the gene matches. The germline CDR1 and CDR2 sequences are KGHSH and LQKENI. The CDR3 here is CASSPGQGSMNTEAFF. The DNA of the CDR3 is TGTGCCAGCTCACCAGGACAGGGGAGCATGAACACTGAAGCTTTCTTT.

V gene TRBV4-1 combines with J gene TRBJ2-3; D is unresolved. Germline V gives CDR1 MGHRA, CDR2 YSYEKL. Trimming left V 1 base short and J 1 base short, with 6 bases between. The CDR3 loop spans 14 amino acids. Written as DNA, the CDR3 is TGCGCCAGCAGCCAAGTATCCGGCACAGATACGCAGTATTTT. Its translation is CASSQVSGTDTQYF.

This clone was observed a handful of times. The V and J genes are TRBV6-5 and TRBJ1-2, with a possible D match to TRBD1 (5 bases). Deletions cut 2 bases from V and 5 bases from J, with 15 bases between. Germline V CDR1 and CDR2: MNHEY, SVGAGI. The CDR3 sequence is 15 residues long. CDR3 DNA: TGTGCCAGCAGTTACGGTTCCTCAGGGATATATGGCTACACCTTC. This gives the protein CASSYGSSGIYGYTF.

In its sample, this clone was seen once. The CDR3 here is CASSLVPASSYEQYF. The CDR3 DNA follows: TGTGCCAGCAGCTTGGTCCCAGCAAGCTCCTACGAGCAGTACTTC. V is TRBV5-8 and J is TRBJ2-7; D remains ambiguous. This CDR3 is built from 15 residues. Germline values: CDR1 SGHTS, CDR2 YDEGEE. Deletions cut 0 bases from V and 0 bases from J, with 10 bases between.

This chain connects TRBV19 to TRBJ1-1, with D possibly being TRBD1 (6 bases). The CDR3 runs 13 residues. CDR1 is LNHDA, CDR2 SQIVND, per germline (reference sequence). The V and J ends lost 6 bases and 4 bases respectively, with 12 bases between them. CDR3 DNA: TGTGCCAGTAGACCAAAGGGGGGCACTGAAGCTTTCTTT. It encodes CASRPKGGTEAFF.

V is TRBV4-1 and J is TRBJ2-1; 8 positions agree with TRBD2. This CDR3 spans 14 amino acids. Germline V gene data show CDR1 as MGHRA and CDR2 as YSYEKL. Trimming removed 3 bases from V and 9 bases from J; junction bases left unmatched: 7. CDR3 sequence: CASSHLGLAREQFF. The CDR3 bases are TGCGCCAGCAGCCACCTAGGACTAGCTCGTGAGCAGTTCTTC.

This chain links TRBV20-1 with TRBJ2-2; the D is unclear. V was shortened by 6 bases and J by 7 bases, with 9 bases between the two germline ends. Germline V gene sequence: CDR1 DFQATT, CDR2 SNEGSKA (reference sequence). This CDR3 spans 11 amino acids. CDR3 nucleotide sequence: TGCAGTGCCGGGTGGGGCGGGGAGCTGTTTTTT. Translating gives CSAGWGGELFF.

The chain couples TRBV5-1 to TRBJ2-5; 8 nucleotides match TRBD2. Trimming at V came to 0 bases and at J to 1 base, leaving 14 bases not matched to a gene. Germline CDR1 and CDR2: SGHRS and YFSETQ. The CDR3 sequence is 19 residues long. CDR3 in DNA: TGCGCCAGCAGCTTGGGGGGGGCTAGCGGGCTCGTTCCCCAAGAGACCCAGTACTTC. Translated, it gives CASSLGGASGLVPQETQYF. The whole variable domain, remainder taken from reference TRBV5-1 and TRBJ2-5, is KAGVTQTPRYLIKTRGQQVTLSCSPISGHRSVSWYQQTPGQGLQFLFEYFSETQRNKGNFPGRFSGRQFSNSRSEMNVSTLELGDSALYLCASSLGGASGLVPQETQYFGPGTRLLVL.

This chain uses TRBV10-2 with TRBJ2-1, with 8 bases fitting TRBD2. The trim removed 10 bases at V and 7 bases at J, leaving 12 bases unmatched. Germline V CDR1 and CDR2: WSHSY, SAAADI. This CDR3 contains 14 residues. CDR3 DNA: TGCGCCACCGGAAGCGGGGGCCTCTGGAATGAGCAGTTCTTC. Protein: CATGSGGLWNEQFF.

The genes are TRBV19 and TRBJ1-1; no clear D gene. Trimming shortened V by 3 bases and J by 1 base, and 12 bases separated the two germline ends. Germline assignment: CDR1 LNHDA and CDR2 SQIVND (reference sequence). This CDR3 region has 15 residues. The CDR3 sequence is CASSIRLEKNTEAFF. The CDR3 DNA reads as TGTGCCAGTAGTATTAGGTTAGAAAAGAACACTGAAGCTTTCTTT.

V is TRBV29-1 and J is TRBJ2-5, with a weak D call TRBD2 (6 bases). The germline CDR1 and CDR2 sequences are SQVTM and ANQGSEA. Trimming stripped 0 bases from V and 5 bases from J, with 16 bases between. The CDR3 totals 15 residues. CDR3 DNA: TGCAGCGTTGAAGAGAAGGGACTGCCCCGGGAGACCCAGTACTTC. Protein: CSVEEKGLPRETQYF.

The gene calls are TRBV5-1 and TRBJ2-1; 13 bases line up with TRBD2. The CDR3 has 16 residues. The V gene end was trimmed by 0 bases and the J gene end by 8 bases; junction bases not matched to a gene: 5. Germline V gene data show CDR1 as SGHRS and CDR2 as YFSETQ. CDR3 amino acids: CASSLGLAGGSDEQFF. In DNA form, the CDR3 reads TGCGCCAGCAGCTTGGGACTAGCGGGGGGTTCGGATGAGCAGTTCTTC.

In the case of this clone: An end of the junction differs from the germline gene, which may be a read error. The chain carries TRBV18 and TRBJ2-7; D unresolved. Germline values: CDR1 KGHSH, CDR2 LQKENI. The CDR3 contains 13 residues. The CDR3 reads CASSPPHSGEQYF. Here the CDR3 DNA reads TGTGCCAGCTCCCCACCCCACTCGGGCGAGCAGTACTTC.

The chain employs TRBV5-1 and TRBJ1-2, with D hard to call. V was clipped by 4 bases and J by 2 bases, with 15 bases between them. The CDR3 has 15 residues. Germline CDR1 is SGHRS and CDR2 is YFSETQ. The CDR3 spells CASSPNRDPNYGYTF. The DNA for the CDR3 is TGCGCCAGCAGCCCCAACAGAGACCCAAACTATGGCTACACCTTC.